This T cell receptor (beta chain) originates from a study of PD-1 blockade in classical Hodgkin lymphoma (dated by TCRdb to 2020 to 2021). Broadly, across the study: Nivolumab dosing was 3 mg/kg intravenously every 2 weeks, continuing until either disease progression or unacceptable toxicity. The study used CyTOF and TCR beta sequencing to define a peripheral blood immune signature of response to PD-1 blockade in classical Hodgkin lymphoma. The research as a whole found: The study covered only a single clinical trial cohort, and the causes of the repertoire differences, possibly disease activity or prior therapy, were still not defined. Newly diagnosed patients were reported to have lower baseline TCR diversity than healthy donors, and relapsed/refractory patients were reported to have lower baseline TCR diversity still. By C4D1, a significant rise was seen in CD4+ TCR diversity but not in CD8+ TCR diversity (p=0.0027 vs p=0.16), and the rise was most apparent among complete responders (p=0.02). Lower diversity was seen in patients whose nivolumab began less than 1 year after ASCT, and these patients were left out of later analyses so that immune reconstitution would not confound the results. Among trial patients, those achieving complete response had baseline diversity similar to that of newly diagnosed patients, while diversity was significantly lower in partial responders and progressors.

The Qiagen DNeasy kit was used to extract genomic DNA from unsorted PBMCs and from the negatively selected CD4+ and CD8+ fractions. Amplification of TCR beta CDR3 regions was done by immunoSEQ multiplex PCR with primers that anneal to V and J segments. A synthetic immune receptor repertoire was used to minimize amplification bias, and remaining bias was computationally removed after sequencing. Regarding the original processing steps: Repertoire diversity was quantified as the Shannon entropy index using custom Python scripts. Unsorted, CD4+ and CD8+ repertoires were analyzed separately, except for combined analyses in which CD4+ and CD8+ sequences were merged in silico. Clonal expansion was defined as a frequency increase of at least 2-fold after treatment compared with C1D1, and clones undetected at baseline were assigned a pseudocount of 0.5. Singleton clones were defined as clones with 0 or 1 copy at C1D1, and non-singleton clones were defined as clones with 2 or more copies. Clones expanded in unsorted samples were labelled as CD4+, CD8+ or unknown by matching protein sequences in sorted samples from the same patient. Wilcoxon tests on paired samples were used to test changes in diversity from C1D1 to C4D1. What TCRdb holds here is the immuneACCESS table cut down to in-frame rearrangements. Part of the clones is not present; checked against another copy, under half of the missing clones reflect an unresolved V gene, and the others are unexplained. V, J and clone size are taken as reported in that table, and D and trimming were inferred from the DNA itself. A total of 70,000 or so clones appear in this sample, approximately 94% of them only once. The ten largest clones represent under 9.5% of the sample.

Interpreted using the paper, the time point label stands for: cycle 1 day 1 (C1D1), immediately before nivolumab initiation. Relapse after autologous stem cell transplantation had occurred in all trial patients, and cohorts A, B and C were distinguished by prior brentuximab vedotin exposure. The trial cohort comprised some 60 patients with relapsed/refractory classical Hodgkin lymphoma whose best overall responses were complete response, partial response or progressive disease. Trial patients were treated with single-agent nivolumab in the multi-cohort phase II CheckMate 205 trial. An independent review committee assessed best overall response by applying the 2007 International Working Group response criteria. Trial PBMCs were collected just before the start of nivolumab (C1D1) and during therapy at cycle 2 day 1 and cycle 4 day 1. Peripheral blood was collected in 8 mL Vacutainer Cell Preparation Tubes, from which PBMCs were isolated by centrifugation and then cryopreserved.

This clone was counted a single time. Its antigen remains unidentified. No qualities accompany the bases; no much larger clone lies one base away. For CDR1 and CDR2, the germline V gene lists SGHDT and YYEEEE. A distance of 22 bases separates the germline ends of V and J, which lose 4 bases and 3 bases respectively. CDR3 length: 17 amino acids, cysteine to phenylalanine. Here the CDR3 DNA is all that survives: 51 bases in frame from base 1. The sequence was collected from a human donor with classical Hodgkin lymphoma. In this chain, TRBV5-6 is recombined with TRBJ2-5, with no D gene named confidently. This sample comprised peripheral blood mononuclear cells (PBMCs), obtained at baseline. CDR3 region: CASSNSRPRFGEETQYF. The DNA reads TGTGCCAGCAGCAATAGCCGACCGAGGTTCGGTGAAGAGACCCAGTACTTC.